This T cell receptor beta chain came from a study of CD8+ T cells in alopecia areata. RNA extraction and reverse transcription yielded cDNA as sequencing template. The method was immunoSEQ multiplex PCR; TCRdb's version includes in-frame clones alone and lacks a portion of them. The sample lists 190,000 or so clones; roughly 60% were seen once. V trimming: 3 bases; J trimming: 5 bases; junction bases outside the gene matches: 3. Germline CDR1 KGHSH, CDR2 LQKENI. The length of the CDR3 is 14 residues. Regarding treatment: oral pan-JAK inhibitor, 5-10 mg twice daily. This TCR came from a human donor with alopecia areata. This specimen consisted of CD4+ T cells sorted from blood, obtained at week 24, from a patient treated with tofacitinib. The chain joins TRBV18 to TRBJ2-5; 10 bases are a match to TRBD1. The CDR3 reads CASSPTGGAETQYF. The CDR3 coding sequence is TGTGCCAGCTCACCGACAGGGGGCGCGGAGACCCAGTACTTC.